The rows below give T cell receptor beta chains drawn from one sample of a study of T cell responses to AZD1222 COVID-19 vaccine. This table comes from immunoSEQ multiplex PCR, and its TCRdb copy is limited to in-frame clones, with some not included. Of roughly 140,000 clones listed, approximately 87% are singletons. The specimen was peripheral blood, collected 28 days after the second AZD1222 dose. Receptors were obtained from an adult who received the AZD1222 COVID-19 vaccine. The CDR3 runs from the conserved cysteine through the conserved F or W. A D gene is named only where the DNA matches it firmly. Expanded clones are given a class, and other clones once, few, many or no size at all.

D gene: .; V gene: TRBV11-2; J gene: TRBJ2-2; clone size: once; CDR3 DNA: TGTGCCAGCAGGTATCGTCGTCTCGCCGGGGAGCTGTTTTTT; CDR3 protein: CASRYRRLAGELFF
D gene: TRBD2; V gene: TRBV28; J gene: TRBJ2-5; clone size: .; CDR3 DNA: TGTGCCAGCAGTCCCCCGGGACTAGCGGGAGGGCCTTTGGAGACCCAGTACTTC; CDR3 protein: CASSPPGLAGGPLETQYF
D gene: TRBD1; V gene: TRBV29-1; J gene: TRBJ2-2; clone size: .; CDR3 DNA: TGCAGCGTTGGACAGGGAGTCGGGGAGCTGTTTTTT; CDR3 protein: CSVGQGVGELFF
D gene: TRBD2; V gene: TRBV7-2; J gene: TRBJ2-2; clone size: .; CDR3 DNA: TGTGCCAGCAGCCCGGGGGGACTAGCGGGAGGGCCCGCCGGGGAGCTGTTTTTT; CDR3 protein: CASSPGGLAGGPAGELFF
D gene: .; V gene: TRBV4-3; J gene: TRBJ1-6; clone size: .; CDR3 DNA: TGCGCCAGCAGCCAAGACGTATCAGGGGTGATTGGTACACCCCTCCACTTT; CDR3 protein: CASSQDVSGVIGTPLHF
D gene: TRBD1; V gene: TRBV5-1; J gene: TRBJ2-5; clone size: .; CDR3 DNA: TGCGCCAGCAGCCAATCGACAGGGCAAGAGACCCAGTACTTC; CDR3 protein: CASSQSTGQETQYF
D gene: TRBD2; V gene: TRBV27; J gene: TRBJ2-7; clone size: .; CDR3 DNA: TGTGCCAGCAGCTCCCCGGGACTACCTCCCTACGAGCAGTACTTC; CDR3 protein: CASSSPGLPPYEQYF
D gene: .; V gene: TRBV24-1; J gene: TRBJ2-3; clone size: .; CDR3 DNA: TGTGCCACCAGTGATTTCGGGGGTCGGAGCGGGCAGTATTTT; CDR3 protein: CATSDFGGRSGQYF
D gene: .; V gene: TRBV6-4; J gene: TRBJ2-7; clone size: once; CDR3 DNA: TGTGCCAGCAGTGACTTCTGGGGAGTAGTTAGGTACGAGCAGTACTTC; CDR3 protein: CASSDFWGVVRYEQYF
D gene: .; V gene: TRBV6-6; J gene: TRBJ2-7; clone size: .; CDR3 DNA: TGTGCCAGCCACAGGGATGGGGTCTCCTACGAGCAGTACTTC; CDR3 protein: CASHRDGVSYEQYF
D gene: TRBD1; V gene: TRBV19; J gene: TRBJ1-1; clone size: .; CDR3 DNA: TGTGCCAGTAGTATAGCCCTTCCGACAGGGGCGAGACCTGAAGCTTTCTTT; CDR3 protein: CASSIALPTGARPEAFF
D gene: .; V gene: TRBV3-1/TRBV3-2; J gene: TRBJ2-2; clone size: .; CDR3 DNA: TGTGCCAGCAGCCAGAGAGCGCCCAACACCGGGGAGCTGTTTTTT; CDR3 protein: CASSQRAPNTGELFF
D gene: .; V gene: TRBV6-5; J gene: TRBJ1-4; clone size: .; CDR3 DNA: TGTGCCAGCAGTCCCATGGGGGAGGAAAAACTGTTTTTT; CDR3 protein: CASSPMGEEKLFF
D gene: .; V gene: TRBV15; J gene: TRBJ1-6; clone size: few; CDR3 DNA: TGTGCCACCAGCCCAGGTCTGCAGGGCGATTCACCCCTCCACTTT; CDR3 protein: CATSPGLQGDSPLHF
D gene: .; V gene: TRBV5-1; J gene: TRBJ1-2; clone size: .; CDR3 DNA: TGCGCCAGCAGCTTGGAGGTTGGGGCCTTGGGCTATGGCTACACCTTC; CDR3 protein: CASSLEVGALGYGYTF
D gene: TRBD1; V gene: TRBV19; J gene: TRBJ1-2; clone size: once; CDR3 DNA: TGTGCCAGTAGTCAATACGGGACAGGGGCATACTACACCTTC; CDR3 protein: CASSQYGTGAYYTF
D gene: .; V gene: TRBV9; J gene: TRBJ2-7; clone size: .; CDR3 DNA: TGTGCCAGCAGCGGCGGGACCAAAAGGGGCCCCCTCTGGTGCGAGCAGTACTTC; CDR3 protein: CASSGGTKRGPLWCEQYF
D gene: TRBD1; V gene: TRBV5-1; J gene: TRBJ2-5; clone size: .; CDR3 DNA: TGCGCCAGCAGCTCGGGACAGAACCAAGAGACCCAGTACTTC; CDR3 protein: CASSSGQNQETQYF
D gene: .; V gene: TRBV6-2/TRBV6-3; J gene: TRBJ1-2; clone size: few; CDR3 DNA: TGTGCCAGCAGCCTCGGGGTGGGCGGCTACACCTTC; CDR3 protein: CASSLGVGGYTF
D gene: .; V gene: TRBV5-1; J gene: TRBJ1-5; clone size: .; CDR3 DNA: TGCGCCAGCAGCGCTATCCCAGATCAGCCCCAGCATTTT; CDR3 protein: CASSAIPDQPQHF
D gene: .; V gene: TRBV10-3; J gene: TRBJ1-3; clone size: few; CDR3 DNA: TGTGCCATCAGTGGAACAGGGACATCTGGAAACACCATATATTTT; CDR3 protein: CAISGTGTSGNTIYF
D gene: .; V gene: TRBV2; J gene: TRBJ1-4; clone size: once; CDR3 DNA: TGTGCCAGCACAGGCCCGGCAACTAATGAAAAACTGTTTTTT; CDR3 protein: CASTGPATNEKLFF
D gene: .; V gene: TRBV7-2; J gene: TRBJ1-2; clone size: .; CDR3 DNA: TGTGCCAGCATCCCAAACGGAGTGGTCGGTGGCTACACCTTC; CDR3 protein: CASIPNGVVGGYTF
D gene: TRBD2; V gene: TRBV29-1; J gene: TRBJ2-1; clone size: once; CDR3 DNA: TGCAGCGTTAAACCGGGACTAGCGGCCTACAATGAGCAGTTCTTC; CDR3 protein: CSVKPGLAAYNEQFF
D gene: TRBD2; V gene: TRBV9; J gene: TRBJ2-1; clone size: .; CDR3 DNA: TGTGCCAGCAGTCCCGAGAAGCGGGGCTCCTACAATGAGCAGTTCTTC; CDR3 protein: CASSPEKRGSYNEQFF
D gene: TRBD1; V gene: TRBV9; J gene: TRBJ2-3; clone size: .; CDR3 DNA: TGTGCCAGCAGCTTGTGGGACAGGGGTCCGACAGATACGCAGTATTTT; CDR3 protein: CASSLWDRGPTDTQYF
D gene: TRBD2; V gene: TRBV9; J gene: TRBJ2-1; clone size: .; CDR3 DNA: TGTGCCAGCAGCGGATCGTCCGGACTAGCGGGGTCGGCTGAGCAGTTCTTC; CDR3 protein: CASSGSSGLAGSAEQFF
D gene: TRBD2; V gene: TRBV27; J gene: TRBJ2-1; clone size: .; CDR3 DNA: TGTGCCAGCAGTTTCAGGACTAGCGGGCACAATGAGCAGTTCTTC; CDR3 protein: CASSFRTSGHNEQFF
D gene: .; V gene: TRBV9; J gene: TRBJ1-1; clone size: .; CDR3 DNA: TGTGCCAGCAGCGTAGGAACAGGACTGAACACTGAAGCTTTCTTT; CDR3 protein: CASSVGTGLNTEAFF
D gene: .; V gene: TRBV28; J gene: TRBJ2-6; clone size: .; CDR3 DNA: TGTGCCAGCAGTTTACCAGGATTAGGGACCTCTGGGGCCAACGTCCTGACTTTC; CDR3 protein: CASSLPGLGTSGANVLTF
D gene: .; V gene: TRBV30; J gene: TRBJ1-1; clone size: .; CDR3 DNA: TGTGCCTGGATATCTTCGCGGTTAGGTGAAGCTTTCTTT; CDR3 protein: CAWISSRLGEAFF
D gene: .; V gene: TRBV7-3; J gene: TRBJ2-3; clone size: .; CDR3 DNA: TGTGCCAGCAGCTTAGACCAGGGTACCGGAGATACGCAGTATTTT; CDR3 protein: CASSLDQGTGDTQYF
D gene: .; V gene: TRBV18; J gene: TRBJ1-1; clone size: .; CDR3 DNA: TGTGCCAGCTCATCCCCGGGTACTGAAGCTTTCTTT; CDR3 protein: CASSSPGTEAFF
D gene: TRBD2; V gene: TRBV18; J gene: TRBJ2-1; clone size: .; CDR3 DNA: TGTGCCAGCTCACCACCGACTAGCGGGGTCTACAATGAGCAGTTCTTC; CDR3 protein: CASSPPTSGVYNEQFF
D gene: .; V gene: TRBV27; J gene: TRBJ2-2; clone size: few; CDR3 DNA: TGTGCCAGCAGTCGGACACCGAACACCGGGGAGCTGTTTTTT; CDR3 protein: CASSRTPNTGELFF
D gene: TRBD1; V gene: TRBV30; J gene: TRBJ2-6; clone size: .; CDR3 DNA: TGTGCCTGGGAAACAGGGGCTGGGGCCAACGTCCTGACTTTC; CDR3 protein: CAWETGAGANVLTF
D gene: TRBD2; V gene: TRBV4-2; J gene: TRBJ2-5; clone size: .; CDR3 DNA: TGTGCCAGCAGCCCCGGGACTAGCGGGGGGGTGGACCAAGAGACCCAGTACTTC; CDR3 protein: CASSPGTSGGVDQETQYF
D gene: .; V gene: TRBV7-9; J gene: TRBJ2-1; clone size: .; CDR3 DNA: TGTGCCAGCAGCTTAGCCAGAACAGGACTACCGGGGTACAATGAGCAGTTCTTC; CDR3 protein: CASSLARTGLPGYNEQFF
D gene: TRBD1; V gene: TRBV19; J gene: TRBJ1-5; clone size: .; CDR3 DNA: TGTGCCAGTAGTGGGGGACAGGGTAGCAATCAGCCCCAGCATTTT; CDR3 protein: CASSGGQGSNQPQHF
D gene: TRBD1; V gene: TRBV19; J gene: TRBJ1-5; clone size: .; CDR3 DNA: TGTGCCAGTAGTCGGACAGGGATCAATCAGCCCCAGCATTTT; CDR3 protein: CASSRTGINQPQHF
D gene: TRBD1; V gene: TRBV19; J gene: TRBJ1-5; clone size: .; CDR3 DNA: TGTGCCAGTAGTATTCAGGGGGATCAGCCCCAGCATTTT; CDR3 protein: CASSIQGDQPQHF
D gene: .; V gene: TRBV28; J gene: TRBJ1-4; clone size: .; CDR3 DNA: TGTGCCAGCAGTTTAACAGGGAGTGAGGAAAAACTGTTTTTT; CDR3 protein: CASSLTGSEEKLFF
D gene: TRBD2; V gene: TRBV4-3; J gene: TRBJ2-7; clone size: .; CDR3 DNA: TGCGCCAGCAGCCAAGAGAGTGGGCTACTAGCGGGAGCTTACGAGCAGTACTTC; CDR3 protein: CASSQESGLLAGAYEQYF
D gene: TRBD2; V gene: TRBV4-1; J gene: TRBJ2-2; clone size: .; CDR3 DNA: TGCGCCAGCAGTGGCGGGGGGTACACCGGGGAGCTGTTTTTT; CDR3 protein: CASSGGGYTGELFF
D gene: TRBD2; V gene: TRBV28; J gene: TRBJ2-1; clone size: once; CDR3 DNA: TGTGCCAGCAGTTTACGGGCGGGAGGTGAATCCTACAATGAGCAGTTCTTC; CDR3 protein: CASSLRAGGESYNEQFF
D gene: .; V gene: TRBV29-1; J gene: TRBJ2-7; clone size: once; CDR3 DNA: TGCAGCGTAAAAACAGGAGCCTACGAGCAGTACTTC; CDR3 protein: CSVKTGAYEQYF
D gene: TRBD2; V gene: TRBV5-1; J gene: TRBJ2-1; clone size: .; CDR3 DNA: TGCGCCAGCAGACGATCCGGGACTAGCACAACGGTCGATGAGCAGTTCTTC; CDR3 protein: CASRRSGTSTTVDEQFF
D gene: TRBD2; V gene: TRBV10-3; J gene: TRBJ2-1; clone size: .; CDR3 DNA: TGTGCCATCAGTGGAGCGGGAGACCGCTATGAGCAGTTCTTC; CDR3 protein: CAISGAGDRYEQFF
D gene: TRBD1; V gene: TRBV11-2; J gene: TRBJ1-1; clone size: .; CDR3 DNA: TGTGCCAGCAGCCCAGGACAGGTCCGAACTGAAGCTTTCTTT; CDR3 protein: CASSPGQVRTEAFF
D gene: TRBD1; V gene: TRBV5-1; J gene: TRBJ1-1; clone size: .; CDR3 DNA: TGCGCCAGCAGCATCGACAGGGGCGCGGTGAACACTGAAGCTTTCTTT; CDR3 protein: CASSIDRGAVNTEAFF
D gene: .; V gene: TRBV2; J gene: TRBJ2-3; clone size: .; CDR3 DNA: TGTGCCAGCAGTGAATCAGGGGGCGGGAGGGATACGCAGTATTTT; CDR3 protein: CASSESGGGRDTQYF
D gene: TRBD2; V gene: TRBV3-1/TRBV3-2; J gene: TRBJ2-1; clone size: .; CDR3 DNA: TGTGCCAGCAGCCAAGATAAAGGACTAGCCTTTCCCTACAATGAGCAGTTCTTC; CDR3 protein: CASSQDKGLAFPYNEQFF
D gene: TRBD1; V gene: TRBV27; J gene: TRBJ2-1; clone size: .; CDR3 DNA: TGTGCCAGCAGTTTATACACCTTCGGGACAGGGTACAATGAGCAGTTCTTC; CDR3 protein: CASSLYTFGTGYNEQFF
D gene: .; V gene: TRBV6-1; J gene: TRBJ1-5; clone size: .; CDR3 DNA: TGTGCCAGCAGTGAATTCGACCAGCCCCAGCATTTT; CDR3 protein: CASSEFDQPQHF
D gene: .; V gene: TRBV29-1; J gene: TRBJ1-2; clone size: .; CDR3 DNA: TGCAGCGTCGCGACAGGACGCTATGGCTACACCTTC; CDR3 protein: CSVATGRYGYTF
D gene: .; V gene: TRBV29-1; J gene: TRBJ2-5; clone size: .; CDR3 DNA: TGCAGCGTAAAAACAGGGGGGGGAGAGACCCAGTACTTC; CDR3 protein: CSVKTGGGETQYF
D gene: .; V gene: TRBV19; J gene: TRBJ2-2; clone size: .; CDR3 DNA: TGTGCCAGTAGTAGGTCTAACACCGGGGAGCTGTTTTTT; CDR3 protein: CASSRSNTGELFF
D gene: .; V gene: TRBV15; J gene: TRBJ1-5; clone size: few; CDR3 DNA: TGTGCCACCAGCAGAGCGGGGAGGGTTGGACAGCCCCAGCATTTT; CDR3 protein: CATSRAGRVGQPQHF
D gene: TRBD2; V gene: TRBV28; J gene: TRBJ2-7; clone size: .; CDR3 DNA: TGTGCCAGCAACGCCCCGGGACTAGCCTACGAGCAGTACTTC; CDR3 protein: CASNAPGLAYEQYF
D gene: TRBD2; V gene: TRBV14; J gene: TRBJ2-3; clone size: .; CDR3 DNA: TGTGCCAGCAGCCAGCTGATCCCTAGCGGGAGGGCGACAGATACGCAGTATTTT; CDR3 protein: CASSQLIPSGRATDTQYF